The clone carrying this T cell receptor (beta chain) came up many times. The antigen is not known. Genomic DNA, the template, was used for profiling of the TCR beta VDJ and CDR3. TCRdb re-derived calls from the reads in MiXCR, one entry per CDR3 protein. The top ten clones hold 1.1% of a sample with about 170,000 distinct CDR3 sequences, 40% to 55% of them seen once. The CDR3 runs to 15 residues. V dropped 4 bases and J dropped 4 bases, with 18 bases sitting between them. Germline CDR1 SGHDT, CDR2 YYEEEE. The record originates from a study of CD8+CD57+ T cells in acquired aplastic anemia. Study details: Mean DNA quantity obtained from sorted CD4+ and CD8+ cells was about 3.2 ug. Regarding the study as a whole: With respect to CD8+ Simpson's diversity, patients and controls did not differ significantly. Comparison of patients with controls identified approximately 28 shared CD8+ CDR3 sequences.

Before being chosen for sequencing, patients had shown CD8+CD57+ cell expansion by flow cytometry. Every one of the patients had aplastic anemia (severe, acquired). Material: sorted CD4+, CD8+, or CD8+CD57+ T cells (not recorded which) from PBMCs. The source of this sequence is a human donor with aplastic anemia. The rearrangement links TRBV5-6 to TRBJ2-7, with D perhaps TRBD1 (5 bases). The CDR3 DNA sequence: TGTGCCAGCAGCCTGGACCCTAAGGGGTTGTACGAGCAGTACTTC. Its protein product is CASSLDPKGLYEQYF.